The table lists the clone carrying this T cell receptor (beta chain) with a count of one. What it recognizes is unknown. TCR sequencing used cDNA made by reverse transcription of extracted RNA. Method: immunoSEQ multiplex PCR; TCRdb's copy keeps in-frame clones and lacks some. The sample comprises 170,000 or so clones, roughly 65% of which are singletons, and around 1.6% rests with the top ten. These data originate in a study of CD8+ T cells in alopecia areata. Study as a whole: The drug, oral tofacitinib, was given to treated patients at 5 to 10 mg twice daily.

The investigators collected lesional scalp punch biopsies and peripheral blood from alopecia areata patients. Findings and caveats of the study: Alphabeta T cells residing in normal skin are also sequenced in scalp samples.

The source material was CD4+ T cells sorted from blood, sampled at week 0. This receptor was obtained from a human donor with alopecia areata.

The chain's CDR3 is CASIRGKTDTQYF. DNA of the CDR3: TGTGCCAGCATCAGGGGGAAAACAGATACGCAGTATTTT. The V gene is TRBV2, the J gene TRBJ2-3; 7 nucleotides line up with TRBD1. This CDR3 contains 13 residues. From germline, CDR1 is SNHLY and CDR2 FYNNEI. Unmatched junction bases numbered 4, after V lost 7 bases and J lost 3 bases.